This TCR beta chain was sequenced during a study of T cells in localized non-small cell lung cancer. Measured with immunoSEQ multiplex PCR; TCRdb has only the in-frame clones, and not every one. The table records some 2,000 clones, more than 35% of them present only once. To note about this clone: As yet, its antigen is unknown.

Study-wide points: Uninvolved nearby lung showed the greatest T cell clonality, exceeding that found in tumor. Longer overall survival associated with higher blood T cell density; shorter survival with higher adjacent-lung clonality. Among the top 100 tumor clones, a median about 58 appeared in adjacent lung.

CDR3 size: 13 residues. CDR1 and CDR2 (germline): SQVTM, ANQGSEA. With 2 bases removed from V and 1 base from J, the gap between germline ends came to 8 bases. The sequencing used lung tumor tissue, collected before any cancer treatment. The sequence derives from a male donor aged 60 or older with stage II lung adenocarcinoma. J is TRBJ1-1 and V is TRBV29-1; D gene uncertain. This CDR3 reads CSVEMEPNTEAFF. DNA of the CDR3: TGCAGCGTTGAAATGGAACCGAACACTGAAGCTTTCTTT.